Shown below are 29 T cell receptor beta chains from a single sample sequenced in a study of response to subunit inactivated influenza vaccine. TCRdb re-called the RT-PCR reads with MiXCR, one entry per CDR3 protein. The sample carries approximately 730,000 distinct CDR3 sequences, approximately 15% recorded once. Sample: PBMCs from blood, taken roughly 2 weeks before vaccination. These receptors were obtained from a man aged 50 or older who received an inactivated influenza vaccine.

V and J are TRBV2 and TRBJ2-5, with 8 bases lining up with TRBD2. The ends lost 7 bases at V and 2 bases at J; junction bases unmatched: 6. The CDR3 has 14 residues. Germline V CDR1 and CDR2: SNHLY, FYNNEI. Here the CDR3 reads CASNWASGQETQYF. The CDR3 DNA is TGTGCCAGCAACTGGGCTAGCGGGCAAGAGACCCAGTACTTC.

For the CDR3, the DNA is TGTGCCAGCAACAGGGAGCCCTACGAGCAGTACTTC. It encodes CASNREPYEQYF. This chain uses TRBV7-9 with TRBJ2-7, with D possibly being TRBD1 (6 bases). This CDR3 region has 12 residues. CDR1 and CDR2 (germline): SEHNR, FQNEAQ (reference sequence). The V and J ends lost 7 bases and 2 bases respectively, with 9 bases between them.

This clonotype was recorded at least ten times. This chain joins TRBV4-1 and TRBJ1-6, with D unresolved. The CDR3 runs to 14 residues. Germline V gene sequence: CDR1 MGHRA, CDR2 YSYEKL. V gave up 2 bases and J gave up 5 bases, with 7 bases separating them. The CDR3 DNA follows: TGCGCCAGCAGCCAAACACGGGATAATTCACCCCTCCACTTT. It encodes CASSQTRDNSPLHF.

The chain combines TRBV27 with TRBJ2-4; TRBD1 agrees at 8 bases. V gave up 4 bases and J gave up 11 bases; unmatched junction bases: 1. Germline CDR1 is MNHEY and CDR2 is SMNVEV (reference sequence). CDR3 length: 11 residues. The CDR3 reads CASSSTGVQYF. The CDR3 nucleotides are TGTGCCAGCAGTTCGACAGGGGTTCAGTACTTC.

V is TRBV5-1 and J is TRBJ2-1; 9 bases are a match to TRBD2. The length of the CDR3 is 15 residues. V lost 1 base, J lost 8 bases, and 7 bases stayed unmatched. Germline CDR1 reads SGHRS; CDR2 reads YFSETQ. In nucleotides, the CDR3 is TGCGCCAGCAGCTTGCCCAGCGGGAGGTTCGATGAGCAGTTCTTC. Translated, it gives CASSLPSGRFDEQFF. Drawing the rest from reference TRBV5-1 and TRBJ2-1, the complete variable domain is KAGVTQTPRYLIKTRGQQVTLSCSPISGHRSVSWYQQTPGQGLQFLFEYFSETQRNKGNFPGRFSGRQFSNSRSEMNVSTLELGDSALYLCASSLPSGRFDEQFFGPGTRLTVL.

This clonotype was picked up a small number of times. The chain couples TRBV20-1 to TRBJ2-7; 8 positions match TRBD2. There are 15 residues in the CDR3. Germline loops: CDR1 DFQATT, CDR2 SNEGSKA (reference sequence). V lost 6 bases and J lost 3; bases outside the gene matches: 13. CDR3 region: CSATRAGSGNYEQYF. The CDR3 DNA reads TGCAGTGCCACCCGGGCTGGTAGCGGGAACTACGAGCAGTACTTC.

This rearrangement joins TRBV4-3 to TRBJ2-3; 10 bases map to TRBD2. Germline CDR1 reads LGHNA; CDR2 reads YSLEER. V lost 1 base and J lost 2; bases outside the gene matches: 3. CDR3 length: 16 residues. The CDR3 nucleotides are TGCGCCAGCAGCCAAGGAGCGGGGGGGCCCACAGATACGCAGTATTTT. It yields the protein CASSQGAGGPTDTQYF.

This clonotype was picked up a small number of times. This chain joins TRBV27 and TRBJ1-4; D remains unclear. The germline CDR1 and CDR2 sequences are MNHEY and SMNVEV (reference sequence). V lost 2 bases to trimming and J lost 4 bases, with 14 bases between them. CDR3 size: 16 residues. CDR3 nucleotides: TGTGCCAGCAGTTTAGGTTTCGGGTACGATAATGAAAAACTGTTTTTT. This translates into CASSLGFGYDNEKLFF. Full variable domain (outside the CDR3, taken from reference TRBV27 and TRBJ1-4): EAQVTQNPRYLITVTGKKLTVTCSQNMNHEYMSWYRQDPGLGLRQIYYSMNVEVTDKGDVPEGYKVSRKEKRNFPLILESPSPNQTSLYFCASSLGFGYDNEKLFFGSGTQLSVL.

This rearrangement joins TRBV7-2 to TRBJ2-2, with TRBD2 matching 7 bases. V dropped 3 bases and J dropped 4; count of bases not matched to a gene: 5. CDR1 and CDR2 from the germline V gene are SGHTA and FQGNSA. The CDR3 loop spans 15 amino acids. CDR3 DNA: TGTGCCAGCAGCTTTAGGTCGGGGGGCACCGGGGAGCTGTTTTTT. Translating it yields CASSFRSGGTGELFF.

This chain joins TRBV9 and TRBJ2-1; 7 bases fit TRBD2. The CDR3 runs to 14 residues. Germline loops: CDR1 SGDLS, CDR2 YYNGEE. The ends lost 2 bases at V and 5 bases at J; junction bases unmatched: 4. CDR3 sequence (DNA): TGTGCCAGCAGCGTTCCTGGGAGGGACAATGAGCAGTTCTTC. Translation: CASSVPGRDNEQFF.

The chain is built from TRBV12-3 or TRBV12-4 and TRBJ1-3; D not resolved. The CDR3 is made up of 15 amino acids. Trimming removed 2 bases from V and 1 base from J, with 9 bases in between. The CDR3 DNA is TGTGCCAGCAGTTTAATACAGAGTTCTGGAAACACCATATATTTT. It translates to CASSLIQSSGNTIYF.

This clonotype was found a few times. This chain joins TRBV4-3 and TRBJ2-1, with 8 nucleotides matching TRBD2. This CDR3 contains 16 residues. Trimming at V came to 0 bases and at J to 9 bases, leaving 10 bases not matched to a gene. Germline CDR1 and CDR2: LGHNA and YSLEER. As DNA, the CDR3 is TGCGCCAGCAGCCAAGATCCTACGGGAGGGCCTTTTGAGCAGTTCTTC. It specifies CASSQDPTGGPFEQFF.

This clonotype came up a few times. The V call is TRBV15, the J call TRBJ2-3; D not certain. V lost 1 base and J 5 bases, leaving 16 bases between the germline ends. The V gene's germline CDR1 is LNHNV and CDR2 YYDKDF (reference sequence). The CDR3 consists of 16 residues. CDR3 coding DNA: TGTGCCACCAGCAGAGTCGGCCTTCCGACCGGAGATACGCAGTATTTT. It codes for CATSRVGLPTGDTQYF.

This clonotype was seen many times. V gene TRBV5-1 combines with J gene TRBJ1-1; tentatively, D is TRBD1 (5 bases). This CDR3 comprises 17 residues. Germline CDR1 SGHRS, CDR2 YFSETQ. With 4 bases removed from V and 1 base from J, the gap between germline ends came to 20 bases. The CDR3 spells CASSRGGWESRNTEAFF. In nucleotides, the CDR3 is TGCGCCAGCAGCCGCGGGGGATGGGAATCAAGGAACACTGAAGCTTTCTTT.

The rearrangement links TRBV27 to TRBJ2-1; 9 bases are a match to TRBD2. CDR3 size: 16 residues. V was clipped by 3 bases and J by 6 bases; unmatched bases: 9. CDR1 and CDR2 from the germline V gene are MNHEY and SMNVEV (reference sequence). CDR3 nucleotide sequence: TGTGCCAGCAGTTTCCTTAGCGGGAGAAGTGGCAATGAGCAGTTCTTC. It yields the protein CASSFLSGRSGNEQFF.

The chain recombines TRBV6-1 with TRBJ1-5; maybe TRBD1 (5 bases). The ends were cut back, 6 bases at V and 1 base at J, with 13 bases in the middle. This CDR3 region has 15 residues. Germline CDR1 reads MNHNS; CDR2 reads SASEGT. The CDR3 sequence: CASSVGGSSNQPQHF. The CDR3 DNA is TGTGCCAGCAGCGTTGGGGGTTCGAGCAATCAGCCCCAGCATTTT.

The V and J genes are TRBV20-1 and TRBJ2-5; D unresolved. The CDR3 is 11 amino acids. V lost 7 bases, J lost 2 bases, and 8 bases lay in between. Germline CDR1 reads DFQATT; CDR2 reads SNEGSKA (reference sequence). In DNA form, the CDR3 reads TGCAGTGTCGACACACAAGAGACCCAGTACTTC. Protein product: CSVDTQETQYF.

This clonotype has a handful of counts. This chain joins TRBV7-2 and TRBJ2-3; the match to TRBD2 covers 11 bases. The V gene end was trimmed by 6 bases and the J gene end by 4 bases; junction bases not matched to a gene: 3. The CDR3 totals 14 residues. In germline, CDR1 is SGHTA, CDR2 FQGNSA. CDR3 in DNA: TGTGCCAGCAGGATAGCGGGGGGGGCAGATACGCAGTATTTT. Translating gives CASRIAGGADTQYF.

The chain links TRBV10-3 to TRBJ2-7; perhaps TRBD1 as D (8 bases). Germline CDR1 is ENHRY and CDR2 is SYGVKD. The CDR3 is 14 residues long. V was clipped by 6 bases and J by 2 bases, with 14 bases between them. The CDR3 nucleotides read TGTGCCATCAGGGACAGGGAGGGTCCCTACGAGCAGTACTTC. Its protein product is CAIRDREGPYEQYF.

V gene TRBV13 combines with J gene TRBJ2-7; 11 bases match TRBD2. CDR1 and CDR2 (germline): PRHDT, FYEKMQ (reference sequence). This CDR3 contains 16 residues. Losses at the gene ends were 5 bases for V and 0 bases for J; bases not matched to a gene: 6. CDR3 DNA sequence: TGTGCCAGCAGCGGCCTTACTAGCGGGGGCTCCTACGAGCAGTACTTC. This codes for CASSGLTSGGSYEQYF.

Only a few counts were recorded for this clonotype. The rearrangement links TRBV25-1 to TRBJ1-4; D uncertain. This CDR3 has 13 amino acids. V gave up 7 bases and J gave up 6 bases, with 12 bases separating them. Germline CDR1 and CDR2: MGHDK and SYGVNS. Here the CDR3 reads CASTTPGDEKLFF. The DNA of the CDR3 is TGTGCCAGCACGACCCCCGGGGATGAAAAACTGTTTTTT.

This clonotype has a count of ten or more. The rearrangement joins TRBV7-2 to TRBJ2-5; D unresolved. The CDR3 has 13 residues. Germline loops: CDR1 SGHTA, CDR2 FQGNSA. Trimming took 5 bases from V and 9 from J, leaving 16 bases between them. The CDR3 is CASSPRPKASQYF. In DNA, the CDR3 is TGTGCCAGCAGCCCCCGTCCCAAGGCGTCCCAGTACTTC.

The rearrangement joins TRBV3-1 to TRBJ1-1; unclear D gene. CDR1 is LGHDT, CDR2 YNNKEL, per germline (reference sequence). The length of the CDR3 is 13 residues. Trimming removed 2 bases from V and 5 bases from J, with 9 bases in between. CDR3 loop: CASSQKFETEAFF. CDR3 in DNA: TGTGCCAGCAGCCAAAAGTTCGAAACTGAAGCTTTCTTT.

This clonotype was seen a handful of times. The chain couples TRBV27 to TRBJ2-5; weak D call: TRBD1 (6 bases). The V gene lost 9 bases and the J gene lost 5 bases, with 19 bases spanning the gap. The germline gives CDR1 MNHEY, CDR2 SMNVEV (reference sequence). The CDR3 length is 14 residues. The CDR3 region has the DNA TGTGCCAGAAAAAAGGGGGAGACGGAGGAGACCCAGTACTTC. This encodes CARKKGETEETQYF.

This rearrangement joins TRBV7-8 to TRBJ1-1, with 7 bases identical to TRBD1. V was clipped by 6 bases and J by 5 bases; unmatched bases: 9. The CDR3 has 14 residues. Germline V gene lookup returns CDR1 SGHVS and CDR2 FQNEAQ. CDR3 DNA sequence: TGTGCCAGCAGTCCTACGGCAGGGGGGACTGAAGCTTTCTTT. It specifies CASSPTAGGTEAFF.

This clonotype was picked up many times. This chain joins TRBV12-3 or TRBV12-4 and TRBJ1-4, with a possible D match to TRBD1 (6 bases). Between the trimmed V and J ends, which lost 8 bases and 12 bases, there was a span of 16 bases. The CDR3 length is 12 residues. CDR3 protein: CASARGLIELFF. CDR3 nucleotides: TGTGCCAGCGCCCGGGGGCTTATTGAACTGTTTTTT.

The table lists this clonotype with many counts. The chain has TRBV28 and TRBJ2-5; possibly TRBD1 for D (6 bases). Trimming took off 6 bases at V and 4 bases at J, with 9 bases between the two ends. Germline CDR1 reads MDHEN; CDR2 reads SYDVKM. CDR3 length equals 12 residues. This chain's CDR3 is CASSTGLETQYF. The CDR3 region has the DNA TGTGCCAGCAGCACAGGGTTAGAGACCCAGTACTTC.

The V gene is TRBV2, the J gene TRBJ2-7, with a possible D match to TRBD2 (6 bases). Trimming removed 6 bases at V and 2 bases at J, with 14 bases between. The CDR3 covers 14 residues. Germline-derived CDR1 and CDR2 are SNHLY and FYNNEI. In DNA form, the CDR3 reads TGTGCCAGCAGAGCTTACGGGGGAGCCTACGAGCAGTACTTC. Its protein is CASRAYGGAYEQYF.

This clonotype was counted ten times or more. The V call is TRBV3-1, the J call TRBJ2-2; D is unclear. The CDR3 covers 15 residues. V lost 5 bases and J 4 bases, leaving 14 bases between the germline ends. Germline V gene data show CDR1 as LGHDT and CDR2 as YNNKEL (reference sequence). As DNA, the CDR3 is TGTGCCAGCAGCTCTCGTGTGGGGATCACCGGGGAGCTGTTTTTT. This codes for CASSSRVGITGELFF.